This TCR beta chain was documented in a study of CD8+ T cells in alopecia areata. Alopecia areata patients provided lesional scalp punch biopsies and peripheral blood, both collected for the study. PBMCs served as the source from which CD4+ and CD8+ T cells were sorted. Looked up from germline, CDR1 is SGHVS and CDR2 is FNYEAQ. Losses at the gene ends were 6 bases for V and 7 bases for J; bases not matched to a gene: 11. The CDR3 runs 14 residues. RNA was isolated and reverse transcribed to cDNA, the sequencing template. Clones were sequenced by immunoSEQ multiplex PCR, and TCRdb holds only the in-frame ones, with some missing. The table has about 180,000 clones, around 60% seen once.

Source: CD4+ T cells sorted from blood, taken at week 0. The V call is TRBV7-6, the J call TRBJ2-5; TRBD1 matches 7 bases. This receptor was identified in a human donor with alopecia areata. CDR3 protein: CASSSLGTEGTQYF. CDR3 DNA sequence: TGTGCCAGCAGTTCACTGGGGACAGAGGGGACCCAGTACTTC.